The clone carrying this TCR beta chain appeared many times. The target antigen is unknown. The source of the sample is a study of T cells in Graves' hyperthyroidism and ophthalmopathy. Whole-study findings and limits: Ophthalmopathy was identified by the model a median about 6.8 months ahead of onset. Most expanded thyroid clonotypes above 0.001 recurred in blood.

Germline lookup yields CDR1 LGHDT and CDR2 YNNKEL (reference sequence). The CDR3 totals 14 residues. The V gene lost 2 bases and the J gene lost 0 bases, with 6 bases spanning the gap. Thyroid ultrasound and orbital computed tomography, with clinical symptoms and serum thyroxine and TRAb, informed diagnoses. Amplification of TCR beta CDR3 regions was performed using RNA transcripts as template. Primed by the HTBI set, a first-round RT-PCR was run on the TCR CDR3. From the multiplex PCR reads, TCRdb called clonotypes with MiXCR, one entry per CDR3 protein. The sample lists 500,000 to 750,000 distinct CDR3 sequences; approximately 15% were seen once.

This receptor was taken from a woman in her 30s with Graves' hyperthyroidism. The chain is built from TRBV3-1 and TRBJ2-3; D gene unclear. The source material was blood. The CDR3, as DNA: TGTGCCAGCAGCCAAAGCCCCAGCACAGATACGCAGTATTTT. This gives the protein CASSQSPSTDTQYF.